A selection of T cell receptor beta chains follows, all from one sample in a study of blood T cell repertoires in COVID-19. The assay was immunoSEQ multiplex PCR, and TCRdb's table has in-frame clones only and misses some. Among 25,000 to 35,000 clones listed, more than 70% were seen once. Sequenced input: peripheral blood. Source of these receptors: a boy younger than 10 with active or convalescent COVID-19. CDR3s include the opening cysteine and the closing phenylalanine or tryptophan.

v_call: TRBV11-2
cdr3_length: 15
j_call: TRBJ1-6
cdr3_aa: CASSLWDRVASPLHF

v_call: TRBV10-3
cdr3_length: 14
j_call: TRBJ1-2
cdr3_aa: CAISTTGGGSGYTF

v_call: TRBV9
cdr3_length: 12
j_call: TRBJ1-2
cdr3_aa: CASSGPGIGYTF

v_call: TRBV6-1
cdr3_length: 19
j_call: TRBJ1-1
cdr3_aa: CASSAPDRGTGKGNTEAFF

v_call: TRBV5-1
cdr3_length: 15
j_call: TRBJ1-2
cdr3_aa: CASSVAVGEINGYTF

v_call: TRBV5-1
cdr3_length: 13
j_call: TRBJ1-2
cdr3_aa: CASSLGGGDGYTF

v_call: TRBV5-1
cdr3_length: 14
j_call: TRBJ2-7
cdr3_aa: CASSSGTASYEQYF

v_call: TRBV30
cdr3_length: 12
j_call: TRBJ1-4
cdr3_aa: CAWSDPNEKLFF

v_call: TRBV28
cdr3_length: 17
j_call: TRBJ2-4
cdr3_aa: CASSTQGSGEAKNIQYF

v_call: TRBV30
cdr3_length: 17
j_call: TRBJ2-1
cdr3_aa: CAWSVQIAGDSYNEQFF

v_call: TRBV5-1
cdr3_length: 14
j_call: TRBJ1-3
cdr3_aa: CASSPISGTDTIYF

v_call: TRBV18
cdr3_length: 11
j_call: TRBJ2-5
cdr3_aa: CASSPRETQYF

v_call: TRBV5-1
cdr3_length: 16
j_call: TRBJ1-1
cdr3_aa: CASSDGDRVGNTEAFF

v_call: TRBV14
cdr3_length: 14
j_call: TRBJ1-5
cdr3_aa: CASPEGDSNQPQHF

v_call: TRBV10-3
cdr3_length: 14
j_call: TRBJ1-2
cdr3_aa: CAITHGQSAYGYTF

v_call: TRBV19
cdr3_length: 16
j_call: TRBJ2-1
cdr3_aa: CASSPHWSPIYNEQFF

v_call: TRBV28
cdr3_length: 16
j_call: TRBJ1-2
cdr3_aa: CASSITGTGSRNGYTF

v_call: TRBV9
cdr3_length: 14
j_call: TRBJ2-1
cdr3_aa: CASTPGLAGNEQFF

v_call: TRBV9
cdr3_length: 17
j_call: TRBJ2-1
cdr3_aa: CASSALSGTSSYNEQFF

v_call: TRBV19
cdr3_length: 15
j_call: TRBJ2-2
cdr3_aa: CASSLPGGWAGELFF

v_call: TRBV18
cdr3_length: 14
j_call: TRBJ2-3
cdr3_aa: CASSLLAPPDTQYF

v_call: TRBV3-1/TRBV3-2
cdr3_length: 14
j_call: TRBJ2-1
cdr3_aa: CASSQVLAGVEQFF

v_call: TRBV6-4
cdr3_length: 12
j_call: TRBJ2-2
cdr3_aa: CASHLSPGELFF

v_call: TRBV10-2
cdr3_length: 13
j_call: TRBJ1-5
cdr3_aa: CASGWGRDQPQHF

v_call: TRBV27
cdr3_length: 17
j_call: TRBJ2-2
cdr3_aa: CASSLEASGRFTGELFF

v_call: TRBV4-3
cdr3_length: 17
j_call: TRBJ2-3
cdr3_aa: CASSLTRTSSFPDTQYF

v_call: TRBV29-1
cdr3_length: 12
j_call: TRBJ2-7
cdr3_aa: CSVGGDPYEQYF

v_call: TRBV7-6
cdr3_length: 14
j_call: TRBJ2-5
cdr3_aa: CASSPWGGQETQYF

v_call: TRBV28
cdr3_length: 14
j_call: TRBJ1-3
cdr3_aa: CASSPTGGFYTIYF

v_call: TRBV6-8
cdr3_length: 15
j_call: TRBJ2-5
cdr3_aa: CASSPGQGMQETQYF

v_call: TRBV6-2/TRBV6-3
cdr3_length: 16
j_call: TRBJ2-7
cdr3_aa: CASSYGAGPTPYEQYF

v_call: TRBV5-1
cdr3_length: 14
j_call: TRBJ1-6
cdr3_aa: CASSLGQNNSPLHF